The 30 T cell receptor beta chains listed next were all sequenced from one sample in a study of regulatory T cells in long-lasting Graves disease. Libraries of TCR beta came from iRepertoire HTBI primers plus Arm-PCR of CDR3 regions. TCRdb ran MiXCR on the multiplex PCR reads and lists one entry per CDR3 protein. The repertoire holds hundreds of thousands of distinct CDR3 sequences, with roughly 14% as singletons. Time point: newly diagnosed GD, antithyroid drugs for less than 3 months. Preparation of the TCR library used RNA extracted from PBMCs. These data also formed part of another study, on T cells in Graves' hyperthyroidism and ophthalmopathy.

The sequencing here drew on peripheral blood mononuclear cells (PBMCs), taken at new diagnosis, from a patient treated with antithyroid drugs. These receptors all come from a man aged 25-40 years with Graves disease.

This clonotype has ten or more counts. The chain joins TRBV27 to TRBJ2-5, with a weak D call TRBD2 (6 bases). The CDR3 has 15 residues. Trimming removed 6 bases from V and 3 bases from J, with 17 bases in between. Germline assignment: CDR1 MNHEY and CDR2 SMNVEV (reference sequence). CDR3 DNA: TGTGCCAGCAGGACAAATAGCGGCGGGGAAGAGACCCAGTACTTC. Amino acid sequence: CASRTNSGGEETQYF.

The V call is TRBV12-3 or TRBV12-4, the J call TRBJ1-5, with TRBD1 matching over 9 bases. V lost 6 bases and J lost 8; bases outside the gene matches: 2. The CDR3 covers 12 residues. DNA for the CDR3: TGTGCCAGCAGCGGACAGGGGAAGCCCCAGCATTTT. It encodes CASSGQGKPQHF.

This clonotype was seen at least ten times. The CDR3 is CAWTAGFGYTF. DNA for the CDR3: TGTGCCTGGACTGCAGGATTTGGCTACACCTTC. The chain employs TRBV30 and TRBJ1-2; the D is unclear. Between the trimmed V and J ends, which lost 4 bases and 7 bases, there was a span of 10 bases. In germline, CDR1 is GTSNPN, CDR2 SVGIG (reference sequence). The CDR3 is 11 amino acids.

This clonotype was recorded at least ten times. In DNA form, the CDR3 reads TGCAGTGCTATGGGGACAGGGTACACCGGGGAGCTGTTTTTT. Encoded protein: CSAMGTGYTGELFF. The V gene is TRBV20-1, the J gene TRBJ2-2, with 9 bases lining up with TRBD1. This CDR3 is built from 14 residues. Germline trimming cut 4 bases from V and 3 bases from J; bases unmatched to any gene: 3. Germline-derived CDR1 and CDR2 are DFQATT and SNEGSKA (reference sequence).

This clonotype was detected ten times or more. The rearrangement links TRBV12-3 or TRBV12-4 to TRBJ2-7; 10 bases agree with TRBD2. This CDR3 is 15 amino acids long. Trimming took 4 bases from V and 2 from J; bases not matched to a gene: 5. CDR3 bases: TGTGCCAGCAGTTCGCGGACTAGCGGACCCTACGAGCAGTACTTC. Residues: CASSSRTSGPYEQYF.

This clonotype has at least ten counts. The genes are TRBV24-1 and TRBJ2-3; no reliable D call. CDR3 length: 13 residues. CDR1 KGHDR and CDR2 SFDVKD come from the germline V gene. Between the trimmed V and J ends, which lost 3 bases and 2 bases, there was a span of 5 bases. CDR3: CATSDDNTDTQYF. In nucleotides, the CDR3 is TGTGCCACCAGTGATGACAACACAGATACGCAGTATTTT.

This clonotype occurred many times. The chain recombines TRBV20-1 with TRBJ2-5; 7 positions agree with TRBD2. There are 13 residues in the CDR3. Germline V gene data show CDR1 as DFQATT and CDR2 as SNEGSKA (reference sequence). V dropped 7 bases and J dropped 5; count of bases not matched to a gene: 10. CDR3 sequence: CSVHEGRGETQYF. The DNA for the CDR3 is TGCAGTGTTCACGAGGGGCGGGGGGAGACCCAGTACTTC.

This clonotype has only a few counts. The CDR3 bases are TGTGCCAGTAGTATAGGGACAGGGTATTTCTACGAGCAGTACTTC. This codes for CASSIGTGYFYEQYF. V usage is TRBV19 and J usage is TRBJ2-7, with 8 bases that match TRBD1. V was clipped by 1 base and J by 3 bases; unmatched bases: 5. This CDR3 spans 15 amino acids. Germline V gene data show CDR1 as LNHDA and CDR2 as SQIVND (reference sequence).

This clonotype appeared a few times. The chain recombines TRBV9 with TRBJ2-7; perhaps TRBD1 as D (7 bases). CDR3 length: 16 amino acids. From germline, CDR1 is SGDLS and CDR2 YYNGEE. Trimming stripped 6 bases from V and 1 base from J, with 20 bases between. This CDR3 is CASTLPVTGTSYEQYF. CDR3 sequence (DNA): TGTGCCAGCACCCTCCCAGTGACAGGGACTTCCTACGAGCAGTACTTC. The whole variable domain, filled in from reference TRBV9 and TRBJ2-7, reads DSGVTQTPKHLITATGQRVTLRCSPRSGDLSVYWYQQSLDQGLQFLIQYYNGEERAKGNILERFSAQQFPDLHSELNLSSLELGDSALYFCASTLPVTGTSYEQYFGPGTRLTVT.

Ten or more counts support this clonotype. The chain employs TRBV28 and TRBJ2-7; D remains ambiguous. Trimming took 1 base from V and 0 from J, leaving 4 bases between them. CDR1 is MDHEN, CDR2 SYDVKM, per germline. This CDR3 is 13 amino acids long. As DNA, the CDR3 is TGTGCCAGCAGTTTATTGGGCTCCTACGAGCAGTACTTC. The encoded protein is CASSLLGSYEQYF.

This clonotype was seen many times. J is TRBJ2-7 and V is TRBV20-1; TRBD1 agrees at 10 bases. The CDR3 is 15 amino acids. J gave up 3 bases and V 3 bases, and 8 bases lay outside the gene matches. Looked up from germline, CDR1 is DFQATT and CDR2 is SNEGSKA (reference sequence). CDR3 sequence reads: CSARFSRTGGYEQYF. CDR3 DNA sequence: TGCAGTGCTAGGTTTTCTAGGACAGGGGGCTACGAGCAGTACTTC.

The rearrangement joins TRBV5-1 to TRBJ1-6, with 8 bases aligning to TRBD1. The V segment lost 1 base and the J segment 10 bases; nucleotides outside the gene matches: 7. The CDR3 is 15 amino acids. Per the germline V gene, CDR1 is SGHRS and CDR2 is YFSETQ. DNA of the CDR3: TGCGCCAGCAGCTTGATGACAGGGGAACAATCACCCCTCCACTTT. The encoded protein is CASSLMTGEQSPLHF.

The chain links TRBV19 to TRBJ2-7; D possibly corresponds to TRBD2 (6 bases). CDR3 length: 17 residues. V lost 6 bases and J 1 base, leaving 22 bases between the germline ends. Germline V gene lookup returns CDR1 LNHDA and CDR2 SQIVND (reference sequence). CDR3 sequence reads: CASSPGAESGHSYEQYF. The CDR3 coding sequence is TGTGCCAGTAGCCCTGGGGCGGAGAGCGGGCATTCCTACGAGCAGTACTTC.

Ten or more counts support this clonotype. The chain uses TRBV11-3 and TRBJ2-1, with D maybe TRBD2 (6 bases). Trimming removed 0 bases from V and 7 bases from J, with 13 bases in between. Germline V gives CDR1 SGHNT, CDR2 YENEEA. The CDR3 contains 15 residues. The CDR3 sequence is CASSLDGTGVNEQFF. In nucleotides, the CDR3 is TGTGCCAGCAGCTTAGATGGGACGGGAGTAAATGAGCAGTTCTTC.

This clonotype was detected a few times. This chain uses TRBV12-5 with TRBJ2-3, with D unresolved. V was shortened by 5 bases and J by 1 base, with 10 bases between the two germline ends. The CDR3 spans 14 residues. Germline CDR1 and CDR2: LGHNT and FRNRAP. For the CDR3, the DNA is TGTGCTAGTGGTCCGACTGGACGCACAGATACGCAGTATTTT. Protein sequence: CASGPTGRTDTQYF.

In this sample, this clonotype turned up a few times. This sequence joins TRBV10-2 and TRBJ2-3; D is uncertain. V was trimmed by 4 bases and J by 2 bases, leaving 7 bases between them. CDR1 is WSHSY, CDR2 SAAADI, per germline. There are 13 residues in the CDR3. The CDR3 DNA is TGCGCCAGCAGTGCGGCGGCCACAGATACGCAGTATTTT. This gives the protein CASSAAATDTQYF.

The table lists this clonotype with many counts. The chain is built from TRBV7-2 and TRBJ1-5, with TRBD1 matching over 8 bases. The CDR3 totals 16 residues. With 4 bases clipped from V and 3 bases from J, the junction kept 8 bases outside the gene matches. The V gene's germline CDR1 is SGHTA and CDR2 FQGNSA. As DNA, the CDR3 is TGTGCCAGCAGCTCCACCACAGGGGGAGTCAATCAGCCCCAGCATTTT. Encoded protein: CASSSTTGGVNQPQHF.

On this clonotype: The junction departs from germline at one end; a sequencing error may be responsible. The chain uses TRBV25-1 and TRBJ2-4; D might be TRBD2 (6 bases). Germline V lookup: CDR1 MGHDK, CDR2 SYGVNS. The CDR3 totals 12 residues. CDR3 residues: CASSEFGGTEFF. The CDR3 coding sequence is TGTGCCAGCAGTGAATTTGGAGGGACGGAGTTCTTC.

The rearrangement uses TRBV3-1 and TRBJ2-5; 9 nucleotides agree with TRBD1. This CDR3 is built from 16 residues. Unmatched junction bases numbered 11, after V lost 4 bases and J lost 5 bases. CDR1 LGHDT and CDR2 YNNKEL come from the germline V gene (reference sequence). CDR3 DNA sequence: TGTGCCAGCAGCCCTCTCCGGGACAGGGTAGAGGAGACCCAGTACTTC. Translated: CASSPLRDRVEETQYF.

This clonotype has a count of ten or more. V and J are TRBV7-3 and TRBJ2-7, with D tentatively TRBD1 or TRBD2 (6 bases each). The germline CDR1 and CDR2 sequences are SGHTA and FQGTGA. The CDR3 extends over 15 amino acids. Trimming pared 4 bases from V and 0 bases from J, leaving 13 bases between. This chain's CDR3 is CASSSYGGLSYEQYF. CDR3 sequence (DNA): TGTGCCAGCAGCTCCTATGGGGGGCTCTCCTACGAGCAGTACTTC. The full variable domain, completed using reference TRBV7-3 and TRBJ2-7, is GAGVSQTPSNKVTEKGKYVELRCDPISGHTALYWYRQSLGQGPEFLIYFQGTGAADDSGLPNDRFFAVRPEGSVSTLKIQRTERGDSAVYLCASSSYGGLSYEQYFGPGTRLTVT.

This clonotype was seen a handful of times. The chain joins TRBV7-8 to TRBJ1-3, with D possibly TRBD1 on 5 matching bases. Germline V lookup: CDR1 SGHVS, CDR2 FQNEAQ. Trimming left V 4 bases short and J 3 bases short, with 16 bases between. The CDR3 runs 16 residues. The CDR3 sequence is CASSSRRQQIGNTIYF. CDR3 DNA sequence: TGTGCCAGCAGCTCGAGGCGACAGCAGATTGGAAACACCATATATTTT.

This clonotype showed up many times. The chain combines TRBV19 with TRBJ1-1; maybe TRBD1 (6 bases). CDR1 LNHDA and CDR2 SQIVND come from the germline V gene (reference sequence). Trimming shortened V by 9 bases and J by 2 bases, and 16 bases separated the two germline ends. The CDR3 consists of 14 residues. The CDR3 DNA sequence: TGTGCCAGCAGCTCGGACAGCCTAAACACTGAAGCTTTCTTT. Its protein product is CASSSDSLNTEAFF.

This clonotype was counted only a few times. This chain uses TRBV20-1 with TRBJ2-7, with 7 bases that match TRBD1. CDR1 DFQATT and CDR2 SNEGSKA come from the germline V gene (reference sequence). Unmatched junction bases numbered 7, after V lost 1 base and J lost 1 base. CDR3 length equals 15 residues. CDR3 in amino acids: CSARVSGTVSYEQYF. The CDR3 DNA reads as TGCAGTGCTAGAGTCTCCGGGACAGTGTCCTACGAGCAGTACTTC.

The table lists this clonotype with a count of one. The chain recombines TRBV19 with TRBJ2-7, with 9 bases identical to TRBD2. Trimming took 4 bases from V and 4 from J; bases not matched to a gene: 5. CDR1 is LNHDA and CDR2 is SQIVND in the germline V gene (reference sequence). This CDR3 region has 14 residues. In DNA, the CDR3 is TGTGCCAGTAGTACCAGGAGCGGGAGGTACGAGCAGTACTTC. It yields the protein CASSTRSGRYEQYF.

This clonotype was counted between two and nine times. This sequence joins TRBV12-3 or TRBV12-4 and TRBJ2-1, with D possibly matching TRBD1 (5 bases). The CDR3 loop spans 15 amino acids. The germline V and J ends were trimmed by 6 bases and 4 bases, with 16 bases remaining between them. CDR3 in amino acids: CASSLEGVNYNEQFF. The CDR3 DNA reads TGTGCCAGCAGCCTCGAAGGGGTCAATTACAATGAGCAGTTCTTC.

This clonotype was recorded a few times. A much larger clone differs by one base, so this may be a read error. This chain uses TRBV19 with TRBJ2-1; TRBD1 might be the D (6 bases). V was trimmed by 7 bases and J by 10 bases, leaving 11 bases between them. Germline V gene sequence: CDR1 LNHDA, CDR2 SQIVND (reference sequence). This CDR3 has 11 residues. The CDR3 region has the DNA TGTGCCAGTAATACAGGGTCCGAGCAGTTCTTC. This encodes CASNTGSEQFF.

This chain links TRBV4-1 with TRBJ2-1; D remains unclear. With 1 base removed from V and 9 bases from J, the gap between germline ends came to 10 bases. From germline, CDR1 is MGHRA and CDR2 YSYEKL. The CDR3 length is 13 residues. The CDR3 reads CASSQVHIGEQFF. The CDR3 DNA follows: TGCGCCAGCAGCCAAGTCCACATAGGTGAGCAGTTCTTC.

Many counts were recorded for this clonotype. The gene calls are TRBV20-1 and TRBJ2-5; D unclear. The germline V and J ends were trimmed by 5 bases and 5 bases, with 15 bases remaining between them. The CDR3 covers 13 residues. The V gene's germline CDR1 is DFQATT and CDR2 SNEGSKA (reference sequence). Here the CDR3 reads CSAPTASRETQYF. The CDR3 DNA is TGCAGTGCTCCAACCGCCTCCAGGGAGACCCAGTACTTC.

This clonotype was counted at least ten times. V gene TRBV28 combines with J gene TRBJ2-3; D remains ambiguous. The CDR3 has 12 amino acids. Trimming pared 7 bases from V and 8 bases from J, leaving 13 bases between. Germline lookup yields CDR1 MDHEN and CDR2 SYDVKM. This CDR3 reads CASNKDAGTQYF. The CDR3 nucleotides read TGTGCCAGCAATAAGGACGCTGGTACGCAGTATTTT.

This sequence joins TRBV6-2 or TRBV6-3 and TRBJ1-6; D is unresolved. V was clipped by 5 bases and J by 10 bases, with 18 bases between them. Per the germline V gene, CDR1 is MNHEY and CDR2 is SVGEGT. The CDR3 loop spans 15 amino acids. The DNA for the CDR3 is TGTGCCAGCAGTCTCAACCGGGCCAACCTCTCACCCCTCCACTTT. This codes for CASSLNRANLSPLHF.